This TCR beta chain was found in a study of Graves' ophthalmopathy and Graves' hyperthyroidism. In the study overall: Before any treatment, peripheral blood was taken at the initial diagnosis.

Per the germline V gene, CDR1 is SGHTA and CDR2 is FQGNSA. Trimming removed 4 bases from V and 5 bases from J, with 12 bases in between. The CDR3 is 13 amino acids. The authors amplified TCR beta CDR3 regions, and they did so from RNA transcripts for repertoire sequencing. An initial RT-PCR round employing HTBI primers preceded a second-round multiplex PCR. TCRdb reprocessed the multiplex PCR reads with MiXCR, giving one entry per CDR3 protein. The sample holds some 48,000 distinct CDR3 sequences, over 45% seen once. This clonotype was recorded a few times. The TCR was taken from an adult man with Graves' ophthalmopathy. The chain joins TRBV7-2 to TRBJ2-7, with D perhaps assigned TRBD1 or TRBD2 (5 bases each). Sequencing was carried out using peripheral blood. The CDR3 loop is CASSSLRGDEQYF. The CDR3 coding sequence is TGTGCCAGCAGCTCGCTGAGGGGTGACGAGCAGTACTTC. Variable domain in full (rest from reference TRBV7-2 and TRBJ2-7): GAGVSQSPSNKVTEKGKDVELRCDPISGHTALYWYRQSLGQGLEFLIYFQGNSAPDKSGLPSDRFSAERTGGSVSTLTIQRTQQEDSAVYLCASSSLRGDEQYFGPGTRLTVT.